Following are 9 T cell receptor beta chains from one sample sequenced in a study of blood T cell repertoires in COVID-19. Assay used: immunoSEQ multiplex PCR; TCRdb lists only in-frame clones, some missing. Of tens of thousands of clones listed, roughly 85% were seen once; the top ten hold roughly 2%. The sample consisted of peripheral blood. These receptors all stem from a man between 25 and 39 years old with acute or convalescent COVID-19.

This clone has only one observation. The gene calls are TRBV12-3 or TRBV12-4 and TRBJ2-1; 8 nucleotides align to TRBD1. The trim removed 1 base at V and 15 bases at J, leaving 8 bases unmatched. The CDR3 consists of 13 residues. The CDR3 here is CASSLDSGTGSFF. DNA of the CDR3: TGTGCCAGCAGTTTAGATTCGGGGACAGGTTCGTTCTTC.

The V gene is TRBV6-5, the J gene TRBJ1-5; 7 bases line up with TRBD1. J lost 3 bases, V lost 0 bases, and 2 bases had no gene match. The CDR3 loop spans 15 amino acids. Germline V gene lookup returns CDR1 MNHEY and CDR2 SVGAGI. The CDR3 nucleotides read TGTGCCAGCAGTTACTCTGGGACAGTCAATCAGCCCCAGCATTTT. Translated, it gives CASSYSGTVNQPQHF.

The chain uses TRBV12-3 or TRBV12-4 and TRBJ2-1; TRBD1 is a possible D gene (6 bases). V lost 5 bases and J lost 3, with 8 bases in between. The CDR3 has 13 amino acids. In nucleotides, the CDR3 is TGTGCCAGCAGTGCGGACAGCTACAATGAGCAGTTCTTC. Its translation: CASSADSYNEQFF.

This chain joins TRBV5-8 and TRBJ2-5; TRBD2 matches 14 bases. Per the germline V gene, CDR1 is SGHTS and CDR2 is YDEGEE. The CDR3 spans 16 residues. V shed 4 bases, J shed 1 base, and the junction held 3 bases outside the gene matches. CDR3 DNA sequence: TGTGCCAGCAGCCCAGGACTAGCGGGGGGCCAAGAGACCCAGTACTTC. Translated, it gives CASSPGLAGGQETQYF.

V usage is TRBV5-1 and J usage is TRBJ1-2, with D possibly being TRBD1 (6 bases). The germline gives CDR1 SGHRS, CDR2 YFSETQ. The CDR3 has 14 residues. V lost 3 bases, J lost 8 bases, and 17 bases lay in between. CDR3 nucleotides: TGCGCCAGCAGCTCGGGAACAGGGCAAATAGGCTACACCTTC. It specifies CASSSGTGQIGYTF.

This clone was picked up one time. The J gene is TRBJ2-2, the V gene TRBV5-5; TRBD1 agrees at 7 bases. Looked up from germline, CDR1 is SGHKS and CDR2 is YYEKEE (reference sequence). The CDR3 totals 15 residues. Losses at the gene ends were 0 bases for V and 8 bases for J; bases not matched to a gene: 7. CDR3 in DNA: TGTGCCAGCAGCTTGGTACAGGGGATAAGGGGGGAGCTGTTTTTT. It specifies CASSLVQGIRGELFF.

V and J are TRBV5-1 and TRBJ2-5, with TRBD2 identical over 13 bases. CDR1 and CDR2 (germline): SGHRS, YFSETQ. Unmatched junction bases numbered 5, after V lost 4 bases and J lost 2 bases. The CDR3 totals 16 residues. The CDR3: CASSPGGLAGQETQYF. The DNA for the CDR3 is TGCGCCAGCAGCCCAGGGGGACTAGCGGGACAAGAGACCCAGTACTTC.

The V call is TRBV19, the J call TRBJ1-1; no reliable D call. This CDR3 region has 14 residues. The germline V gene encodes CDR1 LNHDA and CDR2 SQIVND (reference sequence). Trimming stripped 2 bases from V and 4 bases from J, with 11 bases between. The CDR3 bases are TGTGCCAGTAGTATAAGCGGGCGCCGCACTGAAGCTTTCTTT. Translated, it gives CASSISGRRTEAFF.

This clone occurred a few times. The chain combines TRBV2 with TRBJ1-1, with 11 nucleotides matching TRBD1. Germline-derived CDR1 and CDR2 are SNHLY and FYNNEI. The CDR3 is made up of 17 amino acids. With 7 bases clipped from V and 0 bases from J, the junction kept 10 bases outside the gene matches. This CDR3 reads CASTSGQGAEVNTEAFF. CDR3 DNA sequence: TGTGCCAGCACCTCTGGACAGGGGGCGGAAGTGAACACTGAAGCTTTCTTT.